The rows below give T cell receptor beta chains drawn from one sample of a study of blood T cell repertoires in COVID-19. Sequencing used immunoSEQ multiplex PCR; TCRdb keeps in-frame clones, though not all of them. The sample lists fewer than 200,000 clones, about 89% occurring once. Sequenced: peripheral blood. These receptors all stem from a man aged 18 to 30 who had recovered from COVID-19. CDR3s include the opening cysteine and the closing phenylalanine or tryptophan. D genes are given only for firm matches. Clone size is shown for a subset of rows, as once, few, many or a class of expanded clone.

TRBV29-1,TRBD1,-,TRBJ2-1,TGCAGCGCCCCGGGGACAGGGACCGAGTTCACCTACAATGAGCAGTTCTTC,CSAPGTGTEFTYNEQFF
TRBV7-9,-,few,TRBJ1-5,TGTGCCAGCAGCTTAGGCAGGGACAATCAGCCCCAGCATTTT,CASSLGRDNQPQHF
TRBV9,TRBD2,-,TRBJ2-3,TGTGCCAGCACGTCCCTAGCGGCTAGCACAGATACGCAGTATTTT,CASTSLAASTDTQYF
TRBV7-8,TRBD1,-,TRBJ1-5,TGTGCCAGCAGCTTAGTAGGGGGACAGACCAATCAGCCCCAGCATTTT,CASSLVGGQTNQPQHF
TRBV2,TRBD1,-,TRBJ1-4,TGTGCCAGCAGTCGGGACAGGAGAACAACTAATGAAAAACTGTTTTTT,CASSRDRRTTNEKLFF
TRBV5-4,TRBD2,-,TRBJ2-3,TGTGCCAGCAGCTTGGAAGGGAGGGATACAGATACGCAGTATTTT,CASSLEGRDTDTQYF
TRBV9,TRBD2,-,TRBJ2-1,TGTGCCAGCAGCGCCTATCTAGCGGGAGGGTACAATGAGCAGTTCTTC,CASSAYLAGGYNEQFF
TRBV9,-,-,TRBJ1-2,TGTGCCAGCAGCGCCCAGCCAGGGTTAGTGGGGTATGGCTACACCTTC,CASSAQPGLVGYGYTF
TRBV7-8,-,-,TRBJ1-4,TGTGCCAGCAGCTTGGGAAGCAGGGGCCTTAATGAAAAACTGTTTTTT,CASSLGSRGLNEKLFF
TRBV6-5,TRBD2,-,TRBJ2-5,TGTGCCAGCAGTTACTCGACGGGGGAGGGCCAGGAGACCCAGTACTTC,CASSYSTGEGQETQYF
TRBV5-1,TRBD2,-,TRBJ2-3,TGCGCCAGCCAAGCCGGGAGGGCCGGTTCAGATACGCAGTATTTT,CASQAGRAGSDTQYF
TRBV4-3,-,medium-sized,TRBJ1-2,TGCGCCAGCAGCCAAGATCGGGGAAGAGGTGGCTACACCTTC,CASSQDRGRGGYTF
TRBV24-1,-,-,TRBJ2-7,TGTGCCACCAGTAGACTAGGGACTTACATTCTCGACGAGCAGTACTTC,CATSRLGTYILDEQYF
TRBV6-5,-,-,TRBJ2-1,TGTGCCAGCAGTACTGACTTGGACTACAATGAGCAGTTCTTC,CASSTDLDYNEQFF
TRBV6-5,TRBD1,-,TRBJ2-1,TGTGCCAGCAGACAGGGGGCTGAGCAGTTCTTC,CASRQGAEQFF
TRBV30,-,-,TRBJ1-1,TGTGCCTGGGCACAGGATTCGCTTGAAGCTTTCTTT,CAWAQDSLEAFF